Shown below are 17 T cell receptor beta chains from a single sample sequenced in a study of radiotherapy plus CTLA-4 blockade in lung cancer. Libraries were prepared by immunoSEQ multiplex PCR; TCRdb keeps only in-frame clonotypes and omits some of them. This sample has about 97,000 clones, with roughly 74% found just once. This sample comprised peripheral blood, obtained from a patient treated with radiotherapy plus ipilimumab. The origin of the receptors is a human donor with non-small cell lung cancer who had a partial response to radiotherapy plus ipilimumab. Some clones in this sample may be carry-over from other donors' samples.

Concerning this clone: Its ends do not fully match the called genes, so a read error is possible. The V call is TRBV12-5, the J call TRBJ2-6; perhaps TRBD1 as D (5 bases). CDR1 and CDR2 (germline): LGHNT, FRNRAP. The CDR3 covers 21 residues. This CDR3 reads CASGSVVWAGSKFSGVNVLTF. The CDR3, as DNA: TGTGCTAGTGGCTCAGTCGTGTGGGCAGGGTCTAAATTCTCTGGGGTCAACGTCCTGACTTTC.

This clone occurred a few times. V gene TRBV6-1 combines with J gene TRBJ2-2; a possible D gene is TRBD1 (5 bases). The germline V gene encodes CDR1 MNHNS and CDR2 SASEGT. The CDR3 loop spans 14 amino acids. Trimming cost V 6 bases and J 2 bases, with 10 bases left between them. CDR3 protein: CASSLDSNTGELFF. CDR3 in DNA: TGTGCCAGCAGCCTCGACAGCAACACCGGGGAGCTGTTTTTT.

The rearrangement links TRBV5-6 to TRBJ2-1; 9 bases fit TRBD2. The germline V gene encodes CDR1 SGHDT and CDR2 YYEEEE. Unmatched junction bases numbered 7, after V lost 4 bases and J lost 5 bases. This CDR3 contains 15 residues. This CDR3 reads CASSKLTSGHNEQFF. The CDR3 DNA follows: TGTGCCAGCAGCAAACTGACTAGCGGACACAATGAGCAGTTCTTC.

The chain recombines TRBV28 with TRBJ2-6, with 8 bases identical to TRBD1. With 3 bases clipped from V and 4 bases from J, the junction kept 5 bases outside the gene matches. The CDR3 length is 16 residues. Germline CDR1 is MDHEN and CDR2 is SYDVKM. The CDR3 DNA reads TGTGCCAGCAGTTTTGACAGGGGTTCGGGGGCCAACGTCCTGACTTTC. Protein: CASSFDRGSGANVLTF.

The V call is TRBV5-5, the J call TRBJ2-2; no clear D gene. The V gene's germline CDR1 is SGHKS and CDR2 YYEKEE (reference sequence). V was pared by 4 bases and J by 5 bases, with 9 bases between. The CDR3 has 13 amino acids. CDR3 sequence: CASSLRSTGELFF. CDR3 nucleotides: TGTGCCAGCAGCCTACGTTCGACCGGGGAGCTGTTTTTT.

This chain links TRBV5-1 with TRBJ1-1; TRBD1 is a possible D gene (5 bases). This CDR3 is built from 15 residues. V lost 6 bases and J lost 2, with 17 bases in between. Germline values: CDR1 SGHRS, CDR2 YFSETQ. This CDR3 is CASKSNAGVNTEAFF. CDR3 nucleotides: TGCGCCAGCAAATCCAATGCGGGGGTTAACACTGAAGCTTTCTTT.

The genes are TRBV11-2 and TRBJ2-1, with a possible D match to TRBD2 (5 bases). The V end was cut by 5 bases, the J end by 2 bases, with 13 bases between. The CDR3 is 15 amino acids. CDR1 is SGHAT, CDR2 FQNNGV, per germline. DNA for the CDR3: TGTGCCAGCAGCACGAGGGTAGCAGCCTACAATGAGCAGTTCTTC. Protein: CASSTRVAAYNEQFF. Looking up the rest from reference TRBV11-2 and TRBJ2-1 gives the full variable domain: EAGVAQSPRYKIIEKRQSVAFWCNPISGHATLYWYQQILGQGPKLLIQFQNNGVVDDSQLPKDRFSAERLKGVDSTLKIQPAKLEDSAVYLCASSTRVAAYNEQFFGPGTRLTVL.

The chain carries TRBV18 and TRBJ2-6; no clear D gene. The CDR3 spans 18 residues. Trimming shortened V by 6 bases and J by 0 bases, and 18 bases separated the two germline ends. Per germline, CDR1 KGHSH and CDR2 LQKENI. CDR3 DNA: TGTGCCAGCTCGAAGACGGCAGAATACAGCTCTGGGGCCAACGTCCTGACTTTC. It specifies CASSKTAEYSSGANVLTF.

The J gene is TRBJ1-5, the V gene TRBV28; TRBD1 is a possible D gene (6 bases). There are 17 residues in the CDR3. Germline lookup yields CDR1 MDHEN and CDR2 SYDVKM. Trimming removed 7 bases at V and 1 base at J, with 20 bases between. CDR3 coding DNA: TGTGCCAGCAAATTCACTCAGGGGCGGTGGAGCAATCAGCCCCAGCATTTT. Translated, it gives CASKFTQGRWSNQPQHF. Full variable domain (rest looked up from reference TRBV28 and TRBJ1-5): DVKVTQSSRYLVKRTGEKVFLECVQDMDHENMFWYRQDPGLGLRLIYFSYDVKMKEKGDIPEGYSVSREKKERFSLILESASTNQTSMYLCASKFTQGRWSNQPQHFGDGTRLSIL.

The chain carries TRBV7-9 and TRBJ2-7; the match to TRBD1 covers 9 bases. The germline CDR1 and CDR2 sequences are SEHNR and FQNEAQ (reference sequence). CDR3 length equals 15 residues. V shed 3 bases and J 6 bases; nucleotides not matched to a gene: 9. The CDR3 bases are TGTGCCAGCAGCTTGCCCGGGACAGGGCGAGCCGAGCAGTACTTC. Protein: CASSLPGTGRAEQYF.

The V gene is TRBV7-2, the J gene TRBJ2-7, with TRBD2 matching 9 bases. The V and J ends lost 4 bases and 3 bases, in that order; junction bases with no gene match: 10. The germline CDR1 and CDR2 sequences are SGHTA and FQGNSA. The CDR3 length is 16 residues. The CDR3 sequence is CASSSPRRGGSYEQYF. The DNA of the CDR3 is TGTGCCAGCAGCTCCCCCAGGCGGGGGGGCAGCTACGAGCAGTACTTC.

This clone was seen just once. This chain joins TRBV7-9 and TRBJ1-2; D not resolved. The germline V and J ends were trimmed by 2 bases and 6 bases, with 10 bases remaining between them. The CDR3 contains 13 residues. CDR1 SEHNR and CDR2 FQNEAQ come from the germline V gene (reference sequence). CDR3 amino acids: CASSLTDMHGYTF. In DNA form, the CDR3 reads TGTGCCAGCAGCTTAACAGATATGCATGGCTACACCTTC.

The chain employs TRBV7-2 and TRBJ2-4; TRBD2 is a possible D gene (6 bases). Germline lookup yields CDR1 SGHTA and CDR2 FQGNSA. Trimming left V 5 bases short and J 7 bases short, with 12 bases between. The CDR3 totals 13 residues. For the CDR3, the DNA is TGTGCCAGCAGCGCGGGATGGAGGAACATTCAGTACTTC. It encodes CASSAGWRNIQYF. The whole variable domain, remainder taken from reference TRBV7-2 and TRBJ2-4, is GAGVSQSPSNKVTEKGKDVELRCDPISGHTALYWYRQSLGQGLEFLIYFQGNSAPDKSGLPSDRFSAERTGGSVSTLTIQRTQQEDSAVYLCASSAGWRNIQYFGAGTRLSVL.

J is TRBJ2-5 and V is TRBV5-8; 9 positions match TRBD1. In germline, CDR1 is SGHTS, CDR2 YDEGEE. CDR3 length: 15 residues. With V trimmed by 6 bases and J by 4 bases, 10 bases remained unmatched. The CDR3 nucleotides are TGTGCCAGCACTCCTACAGGGGGCTTGGGAGAGACCCAGTACTTC. Amino acids: CASTPTGGLGETQYF.

The chain carries TRBV5-1 and TRBJ2-7; 7 bases agree with TRBD2. After removal of 2 bases from V and 6 bases from J, the junction contained 2 bases not matched to a gene. CDR3 length: 12 amino acids. The germline V gene has CDR1 SGHRS and CDR2 YFSETQ. CDR3 in DNA: TGCGCCAGCAGCTTCTCGGGGGGCGAGCAGTACTTC. Protein product: CASSFSGGEQYF.

The rearrangement links TRBV7-6 to TRBJ2-1, with TRBD2 identical over 13 bases. The CDR3 loop spans 17 amino acids. The V gene's germline CDR1 is SGHVS and CDR2 FNYEAQ. V dropped 4 bases and J dropped 7; count of bases not matched to a gene: 10. The CDR3 sequence: CASSSRLAGGVGNEQFF. The CDR3 region has the DNA TGTGCCAGCAGCTCCCGACTAGCGGGGGGAGTAGGGAATGAGCAGTTCTTC.

Here the CDR3 reads CASSLSPGQTNTGELFF. CDR3 DNA: TGCGCCAGCAGCCTTAGCCCGGGACAGACGAACACCGGGGAGCTGTTTTTT. V is TRBV4-3 and J is TRBJ2-2; 7 bases fit TRBD1. CDR3 size: 17 residues. Germline V gene lookup returns CDR1 LGHNA and CDR2 YSLEER. J gave up 0 bases and V 4 bases, and 8 bases lay outside the gene matches.